This T cell receptor (beta chain) derives from a study of tumor and adjacent non-tumor tissue in lung cancer. No cell sorting was done before RNA was extracted from the tissue. Distant lung tissue was collected more than 3 cm away from the tumor edge. TCRbeta libraries were built with three rounds of nested PCR, modified from ARM-PCR. TCRdb reprocessed the multiplex PCR reads via MiXCR and lists one record per CDR3 protein. The table shows under 85,000 distinct CDR3 sequences, with less than 85% occurring only once. The CDR3 covers 14 residues. Deletions cut 4 bases from V and 1 base from J, with 14 bases between. Germline V gene lookup returns CDR1 SQVTM and CDR2 ANQGSEA. At least ten counts were recorded for this clonotype.

V and J are TRBV29-1 and TRBJ2-7; D is undetermined. Sequenced sample: distant non-tumor lung tissue. This TCR was sampled from a man between 70 and 80 years old with non-small cell lung cancer. In nucleotides, the CDR3 is TGCAGCGTTGGTGGATATGGATCATCCTACGAGCAGTACTTC. Protein product: CSVGGYGSSYEQYF.